A selection of T cell receptor beta chains follows, all from one sample in a study of T cell repertoires in ileal Crohn's disease. Assay: immunoSEQ multiplex PCR; the TCRdb copy retains only in-frame clones and omits some. The table has some 60,000 clones, roughly 91% seen once; the top ten hold roughly 2%. The specimen was ileal tissue. Source of these receptors: an adult with Crohn's disease. CDR3s include the opening cysteine and the closing phenylalanine or tryptophan. Each record gives: J gene, V gene, D gene, CDR3 protein, CDR3 DNA. A D gene is named only where the DNA matches it firmly.

TRBJ2-1,TRBV7-8,.,CASSSDSVSYNEQFF,TGTGCCAGCAGCTCGGACAGCGTCTCCTACAATGAGCAGTTCTTC
TRBJ2-1,TRBV2,TRBD2,CASSETSLEQFF,TGTGCCAGCAGTGAGACTAGCCTTGAGCAGTTCTTC
TRBJ1-1,TRBV11-3,TRBD1,CASSLAGQMNTEAFF,TGTGCCAGCAGCTTAGCGGGACAGATGAACACTGAAGCTTTCTTT
TRBJ2-5,TRBV7-2,.,CASTGGRGTQYF,TGTGCCAGCACCGGGGGTCGAGGAACCCAGTACTTC
TRBJ2-7,TRBV10-2,TRBD2,CASSKERAGTSTYEQYF,TGCGCCAGCAGTAAAGAGAGAGCCGGGACTAGCACCTACGAGCAGTACTTC
TRBJ1-1,TRBV12-5,.,CASGLVMGGVNTEAFF,TGTGCTAGTGGTTTGGTAATGGGAGGCGTGAACACTGAAGCTTTCTTT
TRBJ2-1,TRBV5-4,TRBD2,CASSVSGTPYNEQFF,TGTGCCAGCAGCGTCAGCGGGACCCCTTACAATGAGCAGTTCTTC
TRBJ2-3,TRBV2,TRBD2,CASRASGFMDTQYF,TGTGCCAGCAGGGCTAGCGGGTTTATGGATACGCAGTATTTT
TRBJ1-1,TRBV7-2,.,CASSLVLAGAAFF,TGTGCCAGCAGCTTAGTCTTGGCGGGGGCCGCTTTCTTT
TRBJ1-4,TRBV7-8,.,CASSAGPGDEKLFF,TGTGCCAGCAGCGCAGGCCCGGGAGATGAAAAACTGTTTTTT